These 16 T cell receptor beta chains came from one sample sequenced in a study of cytomegalovirus exposure and HLA in healthy donors. It was with 60 Vbeta and 13 Jbeta primers that the PCR ran. Sequencing used immunoSEQ multiplex PCR; TCRdb keeps in-frame clones, though not all of them. Here the sample spans 130,000 or so clones, around 84% being singletons. The sample consisted of PBMCs. These receptors were collected from a woman in her forties in good health and CMV-seronegative.

This chain links TRBV7-2 with TRBJ2-3, with D possibly being TRBD2 (6 bases). Deletions cut 5 bases from V and 2 bases from J, with 14 bases between. Germline-derived CDR1 and CDR2 are SGHTA and FQGNSA. The CDR3 totals 15 residues. Here the CDR3 reads CASSPGGIFTDTQYF. CDR3 DNA sequence: TGTGCCAGCAGCCCCGGCGGGATTTTCACAGATACGCAGTATTTT.

The rearrangement links TRBV28 to TRBJ1-2; 9 nucleotides align to TRBD1. The CDR3 totals 15 residues. The germline CDR1 and CDR2 sequences are MDHEN and SYDVKM. V lost 4 bases, J lost 1 base, and 4 bases stayed unmatched. CDR3 amino acids: CASSSMGQGNYGYTF. CDR3 nucleotide sequence: TGTGCCAGCAGTTCAATGGGACAGGGTAACTATGGCTACACCTTC.

This clone has more than one count but fewer than ten. V is TRBV2 and J is TRBJ2-7, with D tentatively TRBD2 (5 bases). The V gene's germline CDR1 is SNHLY and CDR2 FYNNEI. This CDR3 has 12 amino acids. The V and J ends lost 6 bases and 4 bases respectively, with 10 bases between them. The CDR3 here is CASRTTEYEQYF. CDR3 nucleotide sequence: TGTGCCAGCAGGACTACGGAATACGAGCAGTACTTC.

This clone was seen just once. V is TRBV28 and J is TRBJ2-7; perhaps TRBD2 as D (6 bases). V lost 3 bases and J 4 bases, leaving 22 bases between the germline ends. Germline V lookup: CDR1 MDHEN, CDR2 SYDVKM. The CDR3 loop spans 17 amino acids. The CDR3 here is CASSFPRDPSPSYEQYF. For the CDR3, the DNA is TGTGCCAGCAGTTTTCCGCGGGACCCGTCACCTTCTTACGAGCAGTACTTC.

The rearrangement joins TRBV28 to TRBJ2-7, with 8 bases that match TRBD1. This CDR3 comprises 15 residues. Germline V lookup: CDR1 MDHEN, CDR2 SYDVKM. V lost 6 bases to trimming and J lost 3 bases; unmatched junction nucleotides: 10. The chain's CDR3 is CASSPGGQGNYEQYF. In DNA form, the CDR3 reads TGTGCCAGCAGCCCTGGAGGACAGGGAAACTACGAGCAGTACTTC.

To note about this clone: The sample holds other DNA sequences that translate to the same CDR3. This chain connects TRBV9 to TRBJ2-7; D not certain. V was cut by 0 bases and J by 3 bases, with 13 bases left in between. CDR1 SGDLS and CDR2 YYNGEE come from the germline V gene. The CDR3 spans 15 residues. In DNA, the CDR3 is TGTGCCAGCAGCGTAGGAACGGCCAACAGCTACGAGCAGTACTTC. Protein sequence: CASSVGTANSYEQYF. The variable domain in full, completed from reference TRBV9 and TRBJ2-7, reads DSGVTQTPKHLITATGQRVTLRCSPRSGDLSVYWYQQSLDQGLQFLIQYYNGEERAKGNILERFSAQQFPDLHSELNLSSLELGDSALYFCASSVGTANSYEQYFGPGTRLTVT.

The V gene is TRBV6-5, the J gene TRBJ1-1; 8 nucleotides agree with TRBD1. The CDR3 sequence is 16 residues long. The V gene end was trimmed by 2 bases and the J gene end by 4 bases; junction bases not matched to a gene: 9. Germline CDR1 MNHEY, CDR2 SVGAGI. The CDR3, as DNA: TGTGCCAGCAGTTACGGGACAGGAAGCCTATCCACTGAAGCTTTCTTT. Protein product: CASSYGTGSLSTEAFF.

This chain links TRBV4-1 with TRBJ2-1; D may be TRBD1 (6 bases). Germline V CDR1 and CDR2: MGHRA, YSYEKL. The CDR3 has 17 amino acids. Between the trimmed V and J ends, which lost 6 bases and 1 base, there was a span of 19 bases. The CDR3 nucleotides are TGCGCCAGCAGTGCAAGATGGGGCAGGGGATCCTACAATGAGCAGTTCTTC. Its protein is CASSARWGRGSYNEQFF.

This chain links TRBV5-6 with TRBJ2-5; D not resolved. There are 14 residues in the CDR3. Per the germline V gene, CDR1 is SGHDT and CDR2 is YYEEEE. Trimming took 0 bases from V and 4 from J, leaving 10 bases between them. The CDR3 DNA is TGTGCCAGCAGCTTGGGGCACAGCAGAGAGACCCAGTACTTC. This sequence encodes CASSLGHSRETQYF.

This clone was found a few times. The chain couples TRBV19 to TRBJ2-3, with TRBD1 as a possible D gene (6 bases). The V end lost 4 bases, the J end lost 1 base, and 18 bases lay between the germline ends. Germline assignment: CDR1 LNHDA and CDR2 SQIVND (reference sequence). CDR3 length: 17 amino acids. The CDR3 DNA follows: TGTGCCAGTAGTAAGTCGCACTTTAACAGGGGCACAGATACGCAGTATTTT. It translates to CASSKSHFNRGTDTQYF.

This clone has only a few counts. This rearrangement joins TRBV27 to TRBJ2-3; tentative D call: TRBD1 (6 bases). V dropped 2 bases and J dropped 1 base, with 7 bases sitting between them. Germline CDR1 reads MNHEY; CDR2 reads SMNVEV (reference sequence). The CDR3 extends over 14 amino acids. CDR3 bases: TGTGCCAGCAGTTTACGACAGGGCACAGATACGCAGTATTTT. Amino acids: CASSLRQGTDTQYF.

This chain uses TRBV7-6 with TRBJ2-7, with D tentatively TRBD2 (7 bases). The CDR3 has 12 amino acids. V was shortened by 5 bases and J by 6 bases, with 11 bases between the two germline ends. Germline values: CDR1 SGHVS, CDR2 FNYEAQ. CDR3 DNA sequence: TGTGCCAGCAGCCTCGGGGGGCGCGAGCAGTACTTC. Translated: CASSLGGREQYF. The full variable domain, with the rest looked up from reference TRBV7-6 and TRBJ2-7, is GAGVSQSPRYKVTKRGQDVALRCDPISGHVSLYWYRQALGQGPEFLTYFNYEAQQDKSGLPNDRFSAERPEGSISTLTIQRTEQRDSAMYRCASSLGGREQYFGPGTRLTVT.

This chain links TRBV28 with TRBJ2-1; D is possibly TRBD2 (6 bases). CDR1 and CDR2 (germline): MDHEN, SYDVKM. Trimming removed 6 bases at V and 4 bases at J, with 19 bases between. The CDR3 is made up of 16 amino acids. In nucleotides, the CDR3 is TGTGCCAGCAGCACTATAGCGGAAAAAGGGTACAATGAGCAGTTCTTC. Protein: CASSTIAEKGYNEQFF.

The V and J genes are TRBV27 and TRBJ2-1, with D possibly being TRBD2 (6 bases). V shed 5 bases and J shed 6 bases, with 17 bases lying between them. CDR3 length: 15 amino acids. Germline lookup yields CDR1 MNHEY and CDR2 SMNVEV (reference sequence). The CDR3 DNA reads as TGTGCCAGCAGTCCAAGACTAGTTGGGTCCAATGAGCAGTTCTTC. It translates to CASSPRLVGSNEQFF.

As to this clone: At one end the junction does not follow the germline gene, possibly because of a read error. This chain uses TRBV7-9 with TRBJ1-2, with D hard to call. The CDR3 consists of 14 residues. Germline V lookup: CDR1 SEHNR, CDR2 FQNEAQ (reference sequence). Here the CDR3 reads CSSSLSLINYGYTF. Written as DNA, the CDR3 is TGTTCCAGCAGCTTATCACTGATTAACTATGGCTACACCTTC.

Turning to this clone: This specimen includes other DNA sequences encoding the same CDR3. V usage is TRBV9 and J usage is TRBJ1-2; the match to TRBD1 covers 11 bases. With 3 bases clipped from V and 5 bases from J, the junction kept 12 bases outside the gene matches. Germline lookup yields CDR1 SGDLS and CDR2 YYNGEE. The CDR3 totals 17 residues. CDR3 protein: CASSEGGTGGSVYGYTF. The CDR3 DNA reads as TGTGCCAGCAGCGAGGGAGGGACAGGGGGAAGCGTTTATGGCTACACCTTC.